The 27 T cell receptor beta chains below were found in one sample sequenced in a study of cytomegalovirus exposure and HLA in healthy donors. The PCR was carried out with 60 Vbeta primers and 13 Jbeta primers. Generated by immunoSEQ multiplex PCR, the TCRdb table keeps only in-frame clones and is missing some. The sample has about 170,000 clones. What was sequenced was PBMCs. These receptors were obtained from a woman under 30 in good health and CMV-seropositive.

V is TRBV7-2 and J is TRBJ2-1; 12 bases match TRBD2. The germline V gene has CDR1 SGHTA and CDR2 FQGNSA. V lost 5 bases, J lost 5 bases, and 13 bases stayed unmatched. The CDR3 runs to 18 residues. The CDR3 DNA reads TGTGCCAGCAGCCCATCCGGGGGGACTAGCGGGCCTCACAATGAGCAGTTCTTC. As protein: CASSPSGGTSGPHNEQFF.

V is TRBV14 and J is TRBJ2-2, with 10 nucleotides matching TRBD1. The J segment lost 6 bases and the V segment lost 5 bases, leaving 9 bases of the junction unmatched. CDR3 size: 16 residues. The germline V gene encodes CDR1 SGHDN and CDR2 FVKESK. DNA of the CDR3: TGTGCCAGCAGCATCGACAGGGGGCGATTCCCCGGGGAGCTGTTTTTT. It codes for CASSIDRGRFPGELFF.

The gene calls are TRBV2 and TRBJ1-1, with TRBD1 identical over 7 bases. With V trimmed by 5 bases and J by 3 bases, 12 bases remained unmatched. Germline V gives CDR1 SNHLY, CDR2 FYNNEI. There are 16 residues in the CDR3. CDR3 loop: CASSPTGAGFDTEAFF. CDR3 in DNA: TGTGCCAGCAGTCCCACAGGGGCGGGATTCGACACTGAAGCTTTCTTT.

The rearrangement uses TRBV4-1 and TRBJ1-3, with a weak D call TRBD1 (6 bases). Trimming shortened V by 0 bases and J by 6 bases, and 12 bases separated the two germline ends. There are 15 residues in the CDR3. From germline, CDR1 is MGHRA and CDR2 YSYEKL. This chain's CDR3 is CASSQERGRENTIYF. The DNA of the CDR3 is TGCGCCAGCAGCCAAGAGCGGGGGCGCGAAAACACCATATATTTT.

The chain combines TRBV5-4 with TRBJ1-2; a possible D gene is TRBD1 (6 bases). The germline V gene encodes CDR1 SGHNT and CDR2 YYREEE (reference sequence). CDR3 length: 14 amino acids. V was pared by 4 bases and J by 6 bases, with 16 bases between. In nucleotides, the CDR3 is TGTGCCAGCAGCCATGCCGGGACAACCAATGGCTACACCTTC. It codes for CASSHAGTTNGYTF.

The rearrangement links TRBV7-2 to TRBJ1-2; D call uncertain. The CDR3 spans 15 residues. Germline values: CDR1 SGHTA, CDR2 FQGNSA. Trimming stripped 3 bases from V and 4 bases from J, with 15 bases between. Written as DNA, the CDR3 is TGTGCCAGCAGCTTGTCCGGGAAAGGGCTCTATGGCTACACCTTC. This translates into CASSLSGKGLYGYTF.

The gene calls are TRBV18 and TRBJ2-7; D may be TRBD2 (6 bases). The CDR3 extends over 17 amino acids. Trimming pared 6 bases from V and 2 bases from J, leaving 23 bases between. CDR1 is KGHSH, CDR2 LQKENI, per germline. CDR3 DNA sequence: TGTGCCAGCTCCCCCGAGGGCGGGGAACTACTTACCTACGAGCAGTACTTC. Amino acids: CASSPEGGELLTYEQYF.

The V and J genes are TRBV7-8 and TRBJ1-2; no clear D. The CDR3 totals 13 residues. Deletions cut 1 base from V and 3 bases from J, with 6 bases between. Germline V gene data show CDR1 as SGHVS and CDR2 as FQNEAQ. DNA of the CDR3: TGTGCCAGCAGCTTAGTGAACTACTATGGCTACACCTTC. Translation gives CASSLVNYYGYTF.

The chain carries TRBV4-3 and TRBJ2-2, with a possible D match to TRBD2 (6 bases). V dropped 1 base and J dropped 5 bases, with 14 bases sitting between them. CDR1 and CDR2 (germline): LGHNA, YSLEER. CDR3 length: 16 amino acids. The CDR3 DNA sequence: TGCGCCAGCAGCCAAGGGTGGGGGGTTAAGACCGGGGAGCTGTTTTTT. This sequence encodes CASSQGWGVKTGELFF.

The rearrangement joins TRBV4-1 to TRBJ2-7; 9 nucleotides match TRBD1. After removal of 5 bases from V and 3 bases from J, the junction contained 8 bases not matched to a gene. CDR1 and CDR2 from the germline V gene are MGHRA and YSYEKL. This CDR3 region has 15 residues. The CDR3 loop is CASSAPGTGIYEQYF. DNA of the CDR3: TGCGCCAGCAGCGCTCCCGGGACAGGGATCTACGAGCAGTACTTC.

The chain uses TRBV11-2 and TRBJ2-7; the D is unclear. Germline lookup yields CDR1 SGHAT and CDR2 FQNNGV. V lost 5 bases to trimming and J lost 7 bases, with 6 bases between them. The length of the CDR3 is 10 residues. The CDR3 region is CASSPVEQYF. The CDR3, as DNA: TGTGCCAGCAGCCCCGTTGAGCAGTACTTC. Together with reference TRBV11-2 and TRBJ2-7, the CDR3 gives the full variable domain: EAGVAQSPRYKIIEKRQSVAFWCNPISGHATLYWYQQILGQGPKLLIQFQNNGVVDDSQLPKDRFSAERLKGVDSTLKIQPAKLEDSAVYLCASSPVEQYFGPGTRLTVT.

The rearrangement uses TRBV7-9 and TRBJ2-7; 9 bases are a match to TRBD1. The CDR3 spans 13 residues. CDR1 is SEHNR, CDR2 FQNEAQ, per germline (reference sequence). With 6 bases clipped from V and 6 bases from J, the junction kept 6 bases outside the gene matches. The CDR3 is CASRGTGTGEQYF. CDR3 sequence (DNA): TGTGCCAGCAGGGGGACAGGGACGGGCGAGCAGTACTTC.

This chain connects TRBV7-9 to TRBJ2-3; D is possibly TRBD2 (6 bases). Per the germline V gene, CDR1 is SEHNR and CDR2 is FQNEAQ (reference sequence). V lost 0 bases, J lost 3 bases, and 16 bases lay in between. The length of the CDR3 is 17 residues. CDR3 nucleotide sequence: TGTGCCAGCAGCTTAGCCGGGCGGGAAGCCTTAACAGATACGCAGTATTTT. Translated, it gives CASSLAGREALTDTQYF. The variable domain in full, with the rest retrieved from reference TRBV7-9 and TRBJ2-3, is DTGVSQNPRHKITKRGQNVTFRCDPISEHNRLYWYRQTLGQGPEFLTYFQNEAQLEKSRLLSDRFSAERPKGSFSTLEIQRTEQGDSAMYLCASSLAGREALTDTQYFGPGTRLTVL.

The chain has TRBV5-1 and TRBJ2-5; 9 nucleotides agree with TRBD2. Germline V lookup: CDR1 SGHRS, CDR2 YFSETQ. This CDR3 region has 15 residues. Unmatched junction bases numbered 13, after V lost 8 bases and J lost 5 bases. CDR3 in DNA: TGCGCCAGTAGCGATCGTGCGGGGGGGCAGGAGACCCAGTACTTC. It specifies CASSDRAGGQETQYF. Supplemented by reference TRBV5-1 and TRBJ2-5, the full variable domain reads KAGVTQTPRYLIKTRGQQVTLSCSPISGHRSVSWYQQTPGQGLQFLFEYFSETQRNKGNFPGRFSGRQFSNSRSEMNVSTLELGDSALYLCASSDRAGGQETQYFGPGTRLLVL.

This sequence joins TRBV6-5 and TRBJ2-1; 8 bases match TRBD2. Per the germline V gene, CDR1 is MNHEY and CDR2 is SVGAGI. Trimming removed 2 bases from V and 8 bases from J; junction bases left unmatched: 2. This CDR3 region has 13 residues. For the CDR3, the DNA is TGTGCCAGCAGTTACCGGGGGGGCCATGAGCAGTTCTTC. Protein: CASSYRGGHEQFF.

This chain links TRBV14 with TRBJ2-7; 9 nucleotides line up with TRBD2. The trim removed 5 bases at V and 6 bases at J, leaving 11 bases unmatched. The CDR3 is made up of 15 amino acids. CDR1 SGHDN and CDR2 FVKESK come from the germline V gene. The CDR3 sequence: CASSSRPSGTTEQYF. The CDR3 coding sequence is TGTGCCAGCAGCTCACGGCCTAGCGGGACCACCGAGCAGTACTTC.

The rearrangement uses TRBV11-3 and TRBJ2-1; 7 nucleotides line up with TRBD1. V was clipped by 9 bases and J by 9 bases; unmatched bases: 11. The CDR3 is 13 amino acids. In germline, CDR1 is SGHNT, CDR2 YENEEA. CDR3 region: CARSAQQGTEQFF. DNA for the CDR3: TGTGCCAGATCTGCACAACAGGGGACTGAGCAGTTCTTC.

The CDR3 DNA reads TGTGCCAGCAGCACGGTAATGGTGAAAGCCTCAGGCTACGAGCAGTACTTC. Its translation: CASSTVMVKASGYEQYF. This rearrangement joins TRBV11-2 to TRBJ2-7; D not certain. V gave up 5 bases and J gave up 3 bases, with 23 bases separating them. The CDR3 is 17 residues long. Germline V gives CDR1 SGHAT, CDR2 FQNNGV.

This sequence joins TRBV5-1 and TRBJ1-1; maybe TRBD1 (5 bases). The germline V gene encodes CDR1 SGHRS and CDR2 YFSETQ. The CDR3 is made up of 15 amino acids. The ends were cut back, 3 bases at V and 0 bases at J, with 12 bases in the middle. The CDR3 bases are TGCGCCAGCAGCTCGGGGGTGGTCTTGAACACTGAAGCTTTCTTT. Translated: CASSSGVVLNTEAFF.

The chain combines TRBV7-2 with TRBJ2-7, with 7 bases aligning to TRBD2. Losses at the gene ends were 1 base for V and 0 bases for J; bases not matched to a gene: 6. This CDR3 has 16 amino acids. Per the germline V gene, CDR1 is SGHTA and CDR2 is FQGNSA. The DNA of the CDR3 is TGTGCCAGCAGCTTAGGTTCCAGCGGGGTCTCCTACGAGCAGTACTTC. This encodes CASSLGSSGVSYEQYF.

The V call is TRBV18, the J call TRBJ2-7, with D possibly TRBD2 on 5 matching bases. CDR1 and CDR2 (germline): KGHSH, LQKENI. Trimming left V 4 bases short and J 5 bases short, with 21 bases between. The CDR3 extends over 16 amino acids. The DNA of the CDR3 is TGTGCCAGCTCACTGGCTGCATCGGGATCCCCCAACGAGCAGTACTTC. This encodes CASSLAASGSPNEQYF. The full variable domain, its missing parts supplied by reference TRBV18 and TRBJ2-7, is NAGVMQNPRHLVRRRGQEARLRCSPMKGHSHVYWYRQLPEEGLKFMVYLQKENIIDESGMPKERFSAEFPKEGPSILRIQQVVRGDSAAYFCASSLAASGSPNEQYFGPGTRLTVT.

The chain uses TRBV6-5 and TRBJ1-2; 11 positions match TRBD1. Germline V lookup: CDR1 MNHEY, CDR2 SVGAGI. Germline trimming cut 0 bases from V and 7 bases from J; bases unmatched to any gene: 1. CDR3 length: 14 residues. The CDR3 spells CASSYSGQGGGYTF. CDR3 nucleotides: TGTGCCAGCAGTTACTCGGGACAGGGGGGTGGCTACACCTTC.

The rearrangement links TRBV27 to TRBJ2-5; no definite D call. Trimming removed 5 bases at V and 1 base at J, with 2 bases between. The CDR3 is made up of 11 amino acids. From germline, CDR1 is MNHEY and CDR2 SMNVEV (reference sequence). The CDR3, as DNA: TGTGCCAGCAGTCTCCAAGAGACCCAGTACTTC. This sequence encodes CASSLQETQYF.

J is TRBJ2-2 and V is TRBV7-9; D unclear. The CDR3 covers 14 residues. V shed 6 bases and J shed 2 bases, with 10 bases lying between them. Germline V CDR1 and CDR2: SEHNR, FQNEAQ (reference sequence). As DNA, the CDR3 is TGTGCCAGCAGTCGCATAGCCAACACCGGGGAGCTGTTTTTT. It is translated as CASSRIANTGELFF. Variable domain in full (rest from reference TRBV7-9 and TRBJ2-2): DTGVSQNPRHKITKRGQNVTFRCDPISEHNRLYWYRQTLGQGPEFLTYFQNEAQLEKSRLLSDRFSAERPKGSFSTLEIQRTEQGDSAMYLCASSRIANTGELFFGEGSRLTVL.

Of note for this clone: Different DNA sequences within this sample yield the same CDR3. The chain combines TRBV6-6 with TRBJ2-3, with 8 bases that match TRBD2. The CDR3 covers 16 residues. CDR1 and CDR2 from the germline V gene are MNHNY and SVGAGI (reference sequence). V lost 0 bases, J lost 3 bases, and 5 bases stayed unmatched. The CDR3 reads CASSYSGAGGTDTQYF. CDR3 coding DNA: TGTGCCAGCAGTTACTCTGGGGCGGGGGGAACAGATACGCAGTATTTT.

V is TRBV7-8 and J is TRBJ2-5, with D hard to call. The CDR3 length is 14 residues. V lost 5 bases to trimming and J lost 1 base, with 11 bases between them. CDR1 is SGHVS, CDR2 FQNEAQ, per germline. CDR3: CASSPFIIQETQYF. The CDR3 DNA reads TGTGCCAGCAGCCCGTTTATAATCCAAGAGACCCAGTACTTC.

The chain employs TRBV1 and TRBJ1-1; the D call of TRBD1 is as the table states it, not checked on the DNA. TRBV1 is annotated as a pseudogene. The CDR3 is 18 residues long. The CDR3 loop is CTSSQDQLFKGARTEAFF. CDR3 sequence (DNA): TGCACCAGCAGCCAAGATCAGTTGTTTAAGGGGGCACGGACTGAAGCTTTCTTT.